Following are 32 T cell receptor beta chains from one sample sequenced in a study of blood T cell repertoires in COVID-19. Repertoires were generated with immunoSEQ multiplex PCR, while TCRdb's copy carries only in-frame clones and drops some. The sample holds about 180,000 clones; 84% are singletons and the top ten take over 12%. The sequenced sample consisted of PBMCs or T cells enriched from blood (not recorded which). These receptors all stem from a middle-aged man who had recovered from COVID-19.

CDR3 sequence: CASSQGSTGGADTQYF. CDR3 coding DNA: TGTGCCAGCAGCCAAGGGTCGACAGGGGGGGCGGATACGCAGTATTTT. The chain recombines TRBV3-1 (or the pseudogene TRBV3-2) with TRBJ2-3; 9 bases align to TRBD1. The germline V gene encodes CDR1 LGHDT and CDR2 YNNKEL (reference sequence). V lost 1 base, J lost 6 bases, and 8 bases stayed unmatched. This CDR3 spans 16 amino acids.

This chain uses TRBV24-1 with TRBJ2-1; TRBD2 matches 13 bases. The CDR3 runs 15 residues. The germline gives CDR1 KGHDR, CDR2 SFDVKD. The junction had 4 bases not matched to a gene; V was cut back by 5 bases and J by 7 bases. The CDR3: CATSGTSGGANEQFF. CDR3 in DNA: TGTGCCACCAGTGGCACTAGCGGGGGGGCTAATGAGCAGTTCTTC.

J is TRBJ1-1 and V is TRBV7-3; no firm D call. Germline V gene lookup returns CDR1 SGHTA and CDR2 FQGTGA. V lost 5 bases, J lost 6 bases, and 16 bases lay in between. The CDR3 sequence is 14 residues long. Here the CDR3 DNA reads TGTGCCAGCAGCGCAGGCGGGAGTTCCGCTGAAGCTTTCTTT. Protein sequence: CASSAGGSSAEAFF.

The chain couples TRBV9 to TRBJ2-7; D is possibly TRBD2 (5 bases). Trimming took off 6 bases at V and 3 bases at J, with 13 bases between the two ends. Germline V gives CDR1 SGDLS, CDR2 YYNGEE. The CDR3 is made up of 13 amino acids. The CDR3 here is CASKGVDGYEQYF. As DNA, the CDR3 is TGTGCCAGCAAGGGAGTGGACGGCTACGAGCAGTACTTC.

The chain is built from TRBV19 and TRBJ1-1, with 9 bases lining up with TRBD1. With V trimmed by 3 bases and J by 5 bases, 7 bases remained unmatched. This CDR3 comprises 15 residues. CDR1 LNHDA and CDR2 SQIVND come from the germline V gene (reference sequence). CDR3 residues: CASSIPGTGRTEAFF. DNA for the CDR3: TGTGCCAGTAGTATTCCCGGGACAGGGAGAACTGAAGCTTTCTTT.

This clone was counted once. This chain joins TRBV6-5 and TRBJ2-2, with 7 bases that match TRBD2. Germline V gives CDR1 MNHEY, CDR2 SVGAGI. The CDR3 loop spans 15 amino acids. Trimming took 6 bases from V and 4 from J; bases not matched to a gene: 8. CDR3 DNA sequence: TGTGCCAGCAGCAATGCAGGGAGGGCCACCGGGGAGCTGTTTTTT. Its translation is CASSNAGRATGELFF.

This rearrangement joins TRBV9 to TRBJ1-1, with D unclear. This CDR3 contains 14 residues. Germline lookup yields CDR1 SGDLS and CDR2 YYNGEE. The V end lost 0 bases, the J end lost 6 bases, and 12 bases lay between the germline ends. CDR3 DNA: TGTGCCAGCAGCGTAGGATATTCTGGCTCTGAAGCTTTCTTT. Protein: CASSVGYSGSEAFF.

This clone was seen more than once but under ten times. The CDR3 region has the DNA TGTGCCAGCAGCACCGGGACAGTACAAGAGACCCAGTACTTC. Translated: CASSTGTVQETQYF. The V call is TRBV7-9, the J call TRBJ2-5; 7 bases agree with TRBD1. Germline CDR1 SEHNR, CDR2 FQNEAQ (reference sequence). The CDR3 is 14 amino acids. The trim removed 5 bases at V and 2 bases at J, leaving 5 bases unmatched.

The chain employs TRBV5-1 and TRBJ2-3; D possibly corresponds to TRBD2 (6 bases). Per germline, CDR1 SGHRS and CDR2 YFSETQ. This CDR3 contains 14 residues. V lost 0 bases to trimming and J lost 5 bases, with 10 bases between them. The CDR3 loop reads CASSLGGGQDTQYF. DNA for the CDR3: TGCGCCAGCAGCTTGGGCGGAGGGCAAGATACGCAGTATTTT.

The CDR3 DNA follows: TGTGCCAGCAGCCAACTCGCCAGGGGGGCCAACTCTGGAAACACCATATATTTT. Encoded protein: CASSQLARGANSGNTIYF. The chain has TRBV3-1 (or the pseudogene TRBV3-2) and TRBJ1-3, with 7 nucleotides matching TRBD1. The junction had 10 bases not matched to a gene; V was cut back by 2 bases and J by 0 bases. This CDR3 contains 18 residues. Germline-derived CDR1 and CDR2 are LGHDT and YNNKEL (reference sequence).

For the CDR3, the DNA is TGCGCCAGCAGCCCAGGACAGGGTAACCCTAATTCACCCCTCCACTTT. It encodes CASSPGQGNPNSPLHF. V gene TRBV5-1 combines with J gene TRBJ1-6; 8 bases line up with TRBD1. Germline V lookup: CDR1 SGHRS, CDR2 YFSETQ. CDR3 length equals 16 residues. J lost 6 bases, V lost 4 bases, and 9 bases had no gene match.

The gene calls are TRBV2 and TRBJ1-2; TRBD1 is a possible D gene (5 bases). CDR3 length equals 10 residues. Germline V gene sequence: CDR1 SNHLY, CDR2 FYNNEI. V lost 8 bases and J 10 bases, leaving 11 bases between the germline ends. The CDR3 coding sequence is TGTGCCAGCGGGGGACTCGACTACACCTTC. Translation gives CASGGLDYTF. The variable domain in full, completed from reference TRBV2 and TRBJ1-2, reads EPEVTQTPSHQVTQMGQEVILRCVPISNHLYFYWYRQILGQKVEFLVSFYNNEISEKSEIFDDQFSVERPDGSNFTLKIRSTKLEDSAMYFCASGGLDYTFGSGTRLTVV.

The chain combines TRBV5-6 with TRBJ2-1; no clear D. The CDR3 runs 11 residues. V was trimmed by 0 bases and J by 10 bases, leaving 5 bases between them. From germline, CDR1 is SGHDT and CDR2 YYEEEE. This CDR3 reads CASSLVSEQFF. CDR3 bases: TGTGCCAGCAGCTTGGTGTCAGAGCAGTTCTTC.

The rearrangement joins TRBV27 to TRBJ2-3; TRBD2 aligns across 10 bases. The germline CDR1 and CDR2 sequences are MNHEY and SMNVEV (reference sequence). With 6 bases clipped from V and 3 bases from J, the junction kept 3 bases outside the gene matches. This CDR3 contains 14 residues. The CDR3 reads CASRYSGGTDTQYF. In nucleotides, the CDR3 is TGTGCCAGCAGATATAGCGGGGGGACAGATACGCAGTATTTT.

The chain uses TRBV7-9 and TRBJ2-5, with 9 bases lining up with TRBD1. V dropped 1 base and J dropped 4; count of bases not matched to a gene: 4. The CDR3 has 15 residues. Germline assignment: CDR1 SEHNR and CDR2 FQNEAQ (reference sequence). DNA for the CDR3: TGTGCCAGCAGCTTAGTCGGGGGACAGGGAGAGACCCAGTACTTC. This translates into CASSLVGGQGETQYF.

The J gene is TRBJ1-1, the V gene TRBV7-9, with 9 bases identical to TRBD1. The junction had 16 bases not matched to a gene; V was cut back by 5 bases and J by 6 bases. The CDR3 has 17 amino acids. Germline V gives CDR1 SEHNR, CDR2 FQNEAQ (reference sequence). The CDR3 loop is CASSTPPFTGGAPEAFF. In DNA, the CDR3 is TGTGCCAGCAGCACTCCCCCTTTTACAGGGGGCGCCCCTGAAGCTTTCTTT.

The CDR3 here is CASSPRQGRRRTEAFF. The CDR3 DNA reads TGTGCCAGCAGCCCTAGACAGGGAAGAAGGAGAACTGAAGCTTTCTTT. This chain connects TRBV7-9 to TRBJ1-1; 7 nucleotides align to TRBD1. Germline assignment: CDR1 SEHNR and CDR2 FQNEAQ (reference sequence). CDR3 length equals 16 residues. Losses at the gene ends were 5 bases for V and 5 bases for J; bases not matched to a gene: 14.

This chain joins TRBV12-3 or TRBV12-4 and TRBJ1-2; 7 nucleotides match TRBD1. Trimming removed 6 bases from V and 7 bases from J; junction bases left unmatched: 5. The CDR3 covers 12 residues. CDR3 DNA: TGTGCCAGCAGCAGACAGGGCTCTGGCTACACCTTC. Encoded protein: CASSRQGSGYTF.

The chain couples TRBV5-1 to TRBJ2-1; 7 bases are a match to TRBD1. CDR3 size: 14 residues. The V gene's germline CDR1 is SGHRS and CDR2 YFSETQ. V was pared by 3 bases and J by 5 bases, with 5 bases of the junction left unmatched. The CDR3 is CASSWDREDNEQFF. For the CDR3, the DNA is TGCGCCAGCAGCTGGGACAGAGAAGACAATGAGCAGTTCTTC.

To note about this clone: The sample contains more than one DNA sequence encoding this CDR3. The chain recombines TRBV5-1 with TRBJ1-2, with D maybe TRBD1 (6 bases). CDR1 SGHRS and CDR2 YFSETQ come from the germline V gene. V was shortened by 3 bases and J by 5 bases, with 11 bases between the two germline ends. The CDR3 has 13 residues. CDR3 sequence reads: CASSSDSTYGYTF. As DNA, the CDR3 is TGCGCCAGCAGCTCGGACAGTACGTATGGCTACACCTTC.

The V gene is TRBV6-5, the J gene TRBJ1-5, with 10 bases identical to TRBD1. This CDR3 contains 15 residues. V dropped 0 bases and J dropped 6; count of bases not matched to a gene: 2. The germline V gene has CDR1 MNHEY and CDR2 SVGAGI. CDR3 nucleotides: TGTGCCAGCAGTTACTCGAGGGACAGGGGTCAGCCCCAGCATTTT. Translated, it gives CASSYSRDRGQPQHF.

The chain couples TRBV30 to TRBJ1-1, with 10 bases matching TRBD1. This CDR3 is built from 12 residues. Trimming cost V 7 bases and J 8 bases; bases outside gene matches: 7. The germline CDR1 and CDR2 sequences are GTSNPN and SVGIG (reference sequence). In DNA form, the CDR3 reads TGTGCCTTCTCGACAGGGGGCGTCGAAGCTTTCTTT. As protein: CAFSTGGVEAFF.

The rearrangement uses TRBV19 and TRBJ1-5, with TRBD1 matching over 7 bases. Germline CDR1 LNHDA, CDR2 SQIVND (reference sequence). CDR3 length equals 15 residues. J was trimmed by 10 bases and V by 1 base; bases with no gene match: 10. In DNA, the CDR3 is TGTGCCAGTAGTATAGGGGACAGCCCCTCCAGACCCCAGCATTTT. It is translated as CASSIGDSPSRPQHF.

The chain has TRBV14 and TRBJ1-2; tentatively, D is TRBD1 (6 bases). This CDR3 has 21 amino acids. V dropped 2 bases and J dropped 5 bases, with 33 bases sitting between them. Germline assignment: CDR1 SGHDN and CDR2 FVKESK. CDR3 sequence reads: CASSQNTGFGVTPISRYGYTF. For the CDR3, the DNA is TGTGCCAGCAGCCAAAACACAGGGTTCGGCGTCACCCCCATCTCCAGATATGGCTACACCTTC.

This CDR3 is CASSYSTGRREQYF. As DNA, the CDR3 is TGTGCCAGCAGTTACTCGACAGGGCGACGCGAGCAGTACTTC. V is TRBV6-5 and J is TRBJ2-7; 7 bases fit TRBD1. The CDR3 consists of 14 residues. V lost 0 bases to trimming and J lost 6 bases; unmatched junction nucleotides: 5. The V gene's germline CDR1 is MNHEY and CDR2 SVGAGI.

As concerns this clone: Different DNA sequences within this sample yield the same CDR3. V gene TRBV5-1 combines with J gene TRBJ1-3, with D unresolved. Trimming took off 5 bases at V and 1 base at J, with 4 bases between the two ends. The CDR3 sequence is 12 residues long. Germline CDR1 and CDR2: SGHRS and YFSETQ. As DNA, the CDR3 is TGCGCCAGCAGATCTTCTGGAAACACCATATATTTT. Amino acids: CASRSSGNTIYF.

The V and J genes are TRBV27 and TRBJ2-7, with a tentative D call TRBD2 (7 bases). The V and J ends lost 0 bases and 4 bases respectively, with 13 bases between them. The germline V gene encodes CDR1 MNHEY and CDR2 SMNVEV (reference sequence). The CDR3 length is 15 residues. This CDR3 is CASSLSGGLPYEQYF. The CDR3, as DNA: TGTGCCAGCAGTTTATCGGGGGGGCTTCCGTACGAGCAGTACTTC.

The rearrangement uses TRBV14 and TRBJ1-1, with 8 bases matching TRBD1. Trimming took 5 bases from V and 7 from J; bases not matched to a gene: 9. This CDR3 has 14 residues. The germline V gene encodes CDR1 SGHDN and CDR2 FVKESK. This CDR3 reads CASSFRDRPFEAFF. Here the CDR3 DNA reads TGTGCCAGCAGCTTCAGGGACAGGCCCTTTGAAGCTTTCTTT.

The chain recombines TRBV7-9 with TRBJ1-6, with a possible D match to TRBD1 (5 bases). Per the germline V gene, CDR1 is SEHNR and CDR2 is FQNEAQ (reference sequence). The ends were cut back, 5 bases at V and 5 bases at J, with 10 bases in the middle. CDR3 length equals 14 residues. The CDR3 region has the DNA TGTGCCAGCAGCAAGACAGAGAATAATTCACCCCTCCACTTT. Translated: CASSKTENNSPLHF.

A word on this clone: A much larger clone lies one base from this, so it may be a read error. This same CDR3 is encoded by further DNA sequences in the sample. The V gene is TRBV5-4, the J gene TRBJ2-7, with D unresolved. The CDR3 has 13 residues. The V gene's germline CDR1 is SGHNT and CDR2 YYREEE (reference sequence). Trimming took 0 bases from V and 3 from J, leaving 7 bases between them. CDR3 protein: CASSLAGSYEQYF. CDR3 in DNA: TGTGCCAGCAGCTTGGCTGGCAGCTACGAGCAGTACTTC.

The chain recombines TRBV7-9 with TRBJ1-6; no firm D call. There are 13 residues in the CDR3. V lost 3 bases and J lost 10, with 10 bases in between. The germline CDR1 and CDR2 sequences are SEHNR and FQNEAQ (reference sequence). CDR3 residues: CASSFGKNSPLHF. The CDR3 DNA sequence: TGTGCCAGCAGCTTCGGGAAGAACTCACCCCTCCACTTT.

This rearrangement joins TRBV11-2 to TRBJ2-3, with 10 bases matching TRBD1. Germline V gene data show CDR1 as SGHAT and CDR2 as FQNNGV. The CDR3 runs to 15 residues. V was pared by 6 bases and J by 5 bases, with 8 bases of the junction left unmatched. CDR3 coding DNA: TGTGCCAGCAGGCGACAGGGGGCGCTTGAAGATACGCAGTATTTT. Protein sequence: CASRRQGALEDTQYF.